What follows are 5 T cell receptor beta chains derived from one specimen sequenced in a study of neurological immune-mediated disorders. TCRdb recomputed calls from the 5' RACE reads with MiXCR, one row per CDR3 protein. Of tens of thousands of distinct CDR3 sequences listed, nearly 25% are singletons. Time point denoted: technical triplicate 2. The sequenced sample was PBMCs. The receptors originated from a man aged 60 to 75 with HTLV-1-associated myelopathy (HAM/TSP).

This clonotype was counted at least ten times. This chain connects TRBV12-3 or TRBV12-4 to TRBJ1-2, with D unresolved. CDR3 length: 13 amino acids. V gave up 1 base and J gave up 2 bases, with 5 bases separating them. CDR3 sequence: CASSLGRNYGYTF. The CDR3 DNA follows: TGTGCCAGCAGTTTAGGCAGGAACTATGGCTACACCTTC.

This clonotype was counted ten times or more. The rearrangement joins TRBV5-1 to TRBJ2-4; 12 nucleotides align to TRBD2. V shed 2 bases, J shed 0 bases, and the junction held 3 bases outside the gene matches. There are 17 residues in the CDR3. Germline V gene sequence: CDR1 SGHRS, CDR2 YFSETQ. The CDR3 sequence: CASSFGLAGLAKNIQYF. The CDR3 region has the DNA TGCGCCAGCAGCTTCGGACTAGCGGGACTAGCCAAAAACATTCAGTACTTC.

In its sample, this clonotype was seen many times. The V and J genes are TRBV11-3 and TRBJ2-7, with a possible D match to TRBD1 (5 bases). Germline CDR1 SGHNT, CDR2 YENEEA. The CDR3 is 11 residues long. V was trimmed by 4 bases and J by 5 bases, leaving 6 bases between them. The DNA of the CDR3 is TGTGCCAGCAGCTCGACAGACGAGCAGTACTTC. This encodes CASSSTDEQYF.

In the case of this clonotype: This may arise from a read error, as a much more abundant clone is one base away. The gene calls are TRBV5-1 and TRBJ2-2; D not certain. Germline CDR1 is SGHRS and CDR2 is YFSETQ. This CDR3 comprises 13 residues. V was cut by 0 bases and J by 5 bases, with 5 bases left in between. CDR3 sequence: CASSLAVTGELFF. CDR3 bases: TGCGCCAGCAGCTTGGCCGTGACCGGGGAGCTGTTTTTT.

This clonotype has ten or more counts. This chain connects TRBV28 to TRBJ2-3, with 10 bases identical to TRBD2. Trimming removed 4 bases from V and 6 bases from J; junction bases left unmatched: 4. The CDR3 loop spans 14 amino acids. The germline V gene has CDR1 MDHEN and CDR2 SYDVKM. This chain's CDR3 is CASSSSGRGDTQYF. CDR3 sequence (DNA): TGTGCCAGCAGTTCTAGCGGGAGAGGTGATACGCAGTATTTT.